The 20 T cell receptor beta chains below all came from one sample that was sequenced in a study of prognosis after radiotherapy for stage I lung cancer. Two-round multiplex PCR amplified TCR beta CDR3 from genomic DNA. Round one of PCR was performed, and it used primers specific to each TRBV and TRBJ gene. One entry per CDR3 protein results from TCRdb running MiXCR on the multiplex PCR reads. Of 15,000 to 20,000 distinct CDR3 sequences listed, 29% were seen once; the top ten hold 30% to 40%. Specimen: PBMCs, collected before or after stereotactic body radiation therapy (not recorded which). These receptors were taken from a donor over 45 with non-small cell lung cancer.

This sequence joins TRBV5-1 and TRBJ2-7, with D maybe TRBD2 (5 bases). Per germline, CDR1 SGHRS and CDR2 YFSETQ. This CDR3 spans 17 amino acids. With 6 bases removed from V and 6 bases from J, the gap between germline ends came to 28 bases. The CDR3: CASIFSLVFAEVFEQYF. Here the CDR3 DNA reads TGCGCCAGCATTTTTTCCCTAGTTTTCGCGGAGGTATTCGAGCAGTACTTC.

This clonotype was seen at least ten times. The V gene is TRBV7-8, the J gene TRBJ1-5, with a possible D match to TRBD1 (5 bases). Trimming removed 1 base from V and 3 bases from J, with 13 bases in between. Germline V gives CDR1 SGHVS, CDR2 FQNEAQ. The CDR3 is 16 amino acids. The CDR3 DNA reads as TGTGCCAGCAGCTTAGGGGGCTCAGGCTTCAATCAGCCCCAGCATTTT. Protein: CASSLGGSGFNQPQHF.

The genes are TRBV4-1 and TRBJ2-7; D tentatively fits TRBD1 or TRBD2 (5 bases each). Trimming pared 0 bases from V and 2 bases from J, leaving 17 bases between. Germline V gene lookup returns CDR1 MGHRA and CDR2 YSYEKL. The CDR3 loop spans 17 amino acids. Here the CDR3 reads CASSQDSRTGRTYEQYF. CDR3 sequence (DNA): TGCGCCAGCAGCCAAGATAGCAGGACGGGACGAACCTACGAGCAGTACTTC.

The table lists this clonotype with many counts. The chain uses TRBV20-1 and TRBJ1-4; 10 bases agree with TRBD1. The CDR3 consists of 13 residues. Germline V gene lookup returns CDR1 DFQATT and CDR2 SNEGSKA (reference sequence). The junction had 7 bases not matched to a gene; V was cut back by 7 bases and J by 8 bases. The CDR3 protein is CSDRQGAREKLFF. In nucleotides, the CDR3 is TGCAGTGACCGACAGGGGGCGAGAGAAAAACTGTTTTTT.

This sequence joins TRBV6-2 or TRBV6-3 and TRBJ2-7; the match to TRBD1 covers 7 bases. The CDR3 consists of 14 residues. V trimming: 6 bases; J trimming: 4 bases; junction bases outside the gene matches: 9. Germline loops: CDR1 MNHEY, CDR2 SVGEGT. The CDR3 is CASRLSTGMYEQYF. CDR3 sequence (DNA): TGTGCCAGCAGGCTCTCGACAGGGATGTACGAGCAGTACTTC.

By sample share, this clonotype is medium-sized (0.01 to 0.1%). CDR3 region: CASSRVKKASSYEQYF. CDR3 bases: TGTGCCAGCAGCCGTGTTAAGAAGGCGAGCTCCTACGAGCAGTACTTC. This chain links TRBV28 with TRBJ2-7; D is unresolved. Germline-derived CDR1 and CDR2 are MDHEN and SYDVKM. V shed 6 bases and J shed 0 bases, with 18 bases lying between them. The CDR3 is 16 amino acids.

As concerns this clonotype: Because it lacks the conserved phenylalanine or tryptophan at the end, this CDR3 is likely a read error. The J gene is TRBJ2-1, the V gene TRBV14, with TRBD2 matching over 9 bases. With V trimmed by 1 base and J by 8 bases, 12 bases remained unmatched. Germline CDR1 reads SGHDN; CDR2 reads FVKESK. The CDR3 consists of 17 residues. CDR3 sequence: CASSQVLRASGMDEQFS. CDR3 coding DNA: TGTGCCAGCAGCCAAGTTCTAAGGGCTAGCGGGATGGATGAGCAGTTCTCC.

This clonotype was recorded many times. The chain employs TRBV4-1 and TRBJ1-1; D gene uncertain. The CDR3 spans 13 residues. Germline assignment: CDR1 MGHRA and CDR2 YSYEKL. Trimming took 2 bases from V and 5 from J, leaving 9 bases between them. CDR3 coding DNA: TGCGCCAGCAGCCAATCTCCGGTTACTGAAGCTTTCTTT. Translation: CASSQSPVTEAFF.

Ten or more counts support this clonotype. This rearrangement joins TRBV27 to TRBJ2-3; TRBD2 aligns across 8 bases. CDR3 size: 15 residues. After removal of 5 bases from V and 5 bases from J, the junction contained 9 bases not matched to a gene. Germline CDR1 MNHEY, CDR2 SMNVEV (reference sequence). This CDR3 is CASSPTGLVKDTQYF. DNA for the CDR3: TGTGCCAGCAGTCCGACGGGACTAGTTAAAGATACGCAGTATTTT.

In the case of this clonotype: A far larger clone is a single base away, which makes a read error likely. V and J are TRBV6-8 and TRBJ2-3; 13 positions agree with TRBD2. V was pared by 7 bases and J by 5 bases, with 15 bases of the junction left unmatched. The CDR3 extends over 18 amino acids. Germline loops: CDR1 MNHGY, CDR2 SAAAGT. The CDR3, as DNA: TGTGCCAGCACACTACACCCTACTAGCGGGAGGGCTTTAGATACGCAGTATTTT. As protein: CASTLHPTSGRALDTQYF.

Points on this clonotype: A far larger clone lies a single base away; this is likely a read error. V and J are TRBV6-1 and TRBJ1-3, with D uncertain. The CDR3 extends over 15 amino acids. With 6 bases removed from V and 0 bases from J, the gap between germline ends came to 12 bases. The germline V gene encodes CDR1 MNHNS and CDR2 SASEGT. The CDR3 protein is CASRYLPISGNTIYF. The DNA of the CDR3 is TGTGCCAGCAGGTACCTTCCAATCTCTGGAAACACCATATATTTT.

Points on this clonotype: A far larger clone is off by one base, so a read error is likely. The J gene is TRBJ2-3, the V gene TRBV6-5; the D gene is possibly TRBD2 (6 bases). Trimming cost V 5 bases and J 0 bases, with 12 bases left between them. The CDR3 is 15 residues long. Germline V gives CDR1 MNHEY, CDR2 SVGAGI. The CDR3 region is CASSGGILSTDTQYF. CDR3 coding DNA: TGTGCCAGCAGTGGGGGGATACTAAGCACAGATACGCAGTATTTT.

This clonotype showed up many times. The genes are TRBV19 and TRBJ2-5; 8 nucleotides match TRBD1. This CDR3 is built from 14 residues. CDR1 is LNHDA and CDR2 is SQIVND in the germline V gene (reference sequence). V was pared by 3 bases and J by 6 bases, with 6 bases of the junction left unmatched. The CDR3 spells CASSMGGQVKTQYF. The CDR3, as DNA: TGTGCCAGTAGTATGGGGGGACAGGTTAAGACCCAGTACTTC.

The table lists this clonotype with many counts. This chain joins TRBV18 and TRBJ1-4; D is possibly TRBD1 (5 bases). V gave up 6 bases and J gave up 7 bases, with 15 bases separating them. The length of the CDR3 is 14 residues. Germline assignment: CDR1 KGHSH and CDR2 LQKENI. The CDR3 bases are TGTGCCAGCTCCCGCTCCAGGGCTGGTGAAAAACTGTTTTTT. It codes for CASSRSRAGEKLFF.

In this sample, this clonotype turned up many times. The genes are TRBV7-7 and TRBJ2-5; tentative D call: TRBD1 (5 bases). Germline V gene data show CDR1 as SSHAT and CDR2 as FNYEAQ (reference sequence). The CDR3 has 13 residues. V was shortened by 5 bases and J by 4 bases, with 11 bases between the two germline ends. DNA for the CDR3: TGTGCCAGCAGCCCCAGGGTGGCAGAGACCCAGTACTTC. Protein sequence: CASSPRVAETQYF.

This clonotype was seen ten or more times. This chain connects TRBV28 to TRBJ2-7; 9 positions agree with TRBD1. After removal of 6 bases from V and 0 bases from J, the junction contained 3 bases not matched to a gene. The germline V gene encodes CDR1 MDHEN and CDR2 SYDVKM. The CDR3 covers 14 residues. CDR3 DNA: TGTGCCAGCAGGGGACAGGGAAACTCCTACGAGCAGTACTTC. Translated, it gives CASRGQGNSYEQYF. The whole variable domain, remainder taken from reference TRBV28 and TRBJ2-7, is DVKVTQSSRYLVKRTGEKVFLECVQDMDHENMFWYRQDPGLGLRLIYFSYDVKMKEKGDIPEGYSVSREKKERFSLILESASTNQTSMYLCASRGQGNSYEQYFGPGTRLTVT.

This clonotype was observed at least ten times. V gene TRBV7-2 combines with J gene TRBJ2-5; TRBD1 agrees at 9 bases. Germline loops: CDR1 SGHTA, CDR2 FQGNSA. The length of the CDR3 is 15 residues. Unmatched junction bases numbered 5, after V lost 2 bases and J lost 4 bases. The CDR3: CASSLWGTGRETQYF. CDR3 bases: TGTGCCAGCAGCTTATGGGGGACAGGGAGAGAGACCCAGTACTTC.

There are a few counts of this clonotype. In this CDR3 the conserved last residue, phenylalanine or tryptophan, is missing, so a read error is likely. The CDR3 sequence: CASSLGLALETQYL. Here the CDR3 DNA reads TGTGCCAGCAGCTTGGGACTAGCACTTGAGACCCAGTACCTC. The J gene is TRBJ2-5, the V gene TRBV5-8; TRBD2 agrees at 7 bases. V was pared by 0 bases and J by 5 bases, with 4 bases of the junction left unmatched. CDR1 is SGHTS and CDR2 is YDEGEE in the germline V gene. There are 14 residues in the CDR3.

The rearrangement joins TRBV19 to TRBJ2-7; maybe TRBD2 (6 bases). V lost 1 base to trimming and J lost 1 base, with 11 bases between them. The CDR3 covers 15 residues. The V gene's germline CDR1 is LNHDA and CDR2 SQIVND (reference sequence). The CDR3, as DNA: TGTGCCAGTAGTATAGGGGGGGACGGATCCTACGAGCAGTACTTC. It translates to CASSIGGDGSYEQYF.

At least ten counts were recorded for this clonotype. The V gene is TRBV20-1, the J gene TRBJ2-7; TRBD1 might be the D (6 bases). This CDR3 is 16 amino acids long. Between the trimmed V and J ends, which lost 1 base and 0 bases, there was a span of 16 bases. Germline loops: CDR1 DFQATT, CDR2 SNEGSKA (reference sequence). CDR3 in amino acids: CSARGPSGVYSYEQYF. The CDR3 DNA sequence: TGCAGTGCTAGAGGGCCCTCAGGGGTTTACTCCTACGAGCAGTACTTC.